The text below deals with one TCR beta chain. The antigen is unknown. The time point here: blood 2 weeks post-SBRT. Treatment reported: 15 Gy SBRT to primary tumor, nephrectomy 4 weeks later. Blood was sampled at baseline, 2 weeks and 4 weeks after SBRT. These data belong to a study of radiation and T cells in renal cell carcinoma. Study results and limitations: No pretreatment tumor biopsies were available for baseline clonotypes. Top tumor clonotypes rose in blood 2 weeks post-radiation, then contracted.

Data came from immunoSEQ multiplex PCR; TCRdb stores just in-frame clones and leaves some out. This table has roughly 130,000 clones, 88% appearing once. The CDR3 has 14 residues. In germline, CDR1 is LNHDA, CDR2 SQIVND (reference sequence). V shed 6 bases, J shed 8 bases, and the junction held 7 bases outside the gene matches. This clonotype was sampled from a woman between 70 and 85 years old with renal cell carcinoma. V and J are TRBV19 and TRBJ2-1; 10 nucleotides line up with TRBD2. Sequencing used blood, obtained from a patient whose treatment included radiotherapy and nephrectomy. CDR3 in amino acids: CASRSLAGVHEQFF. The DNA of the CDR3 is TGTGCCAGTAGGAGTCTAGCGGGGGTCCATGAGCAGTTCTTC.